Listed here are 30 T cell receptor beta chains from one sample, sequenced in a study of T cell repertoires in cytomegalovirus infection. One entry per CDR3 protein, called by TCRdb with MiXCR from the reads. This table has about 500,000 distinct CDR3 sequences, around 35% appearing once. These receptors lack a known antigen. The source was cultured PBMCs, collected from culture after CMV antigen stimulation. The receptors derive from a human donor in good health (CMV status not recorded). Some clones in this sample may be carry-over from other donors' samples.

The chain carries TRBV20-1 and TRBJ2-5; a possible D gene is TRBD2 (6 bases). In germline, CDR1 is DFQATT, CDR2 SNEGSKA (reference sequence). This CDR3 is built from 10 residues. The V end was cut by 5 bases, the J end by 11 bases, with 12 bases between. This CDR3 is CSAGYAGQYF. CDR3 nucleotides: TGCAGTGCTGGATATGCGGGACAGTACTTC.

This clonotype showed up just a few times. The rearrangement uses TRBV10-3 and TRBJ2-1; TRBD1 matches at 9 bases. V lost 7 bases and J lost 9; bases outside the gene matches: 10. Germline V CDR1 and CDR2: ENHRY, SYGVKD. CDR3 length equals 14 residues. As DNA, the CDR3 is TGTGCCATCACCCAGGACAGGGGTTCGAGTGAGCAGTTCTTC. Translating gives CAITQDRGSSEQFF.

The V and J genes are TRBV18 and TRBJ1-1; maybe TRBD1 (6 bases). This CDR3 comprises 16 residues. From germline, CDR1 is KGHSH and CDR2 LQKENI. The V end was cut by 3 bases, the J end by 5 bases, with 19 bases between. The CDR3 DNA reads as TGTGCCAGCTCACCTCTAAGGACAGCGGGGAAGACTGAAGCTTTCTTT. Translating it yields CASSPLRTAGKTEAFF. The full variable domain, completed using reference TRBV18 and TRBJ1-1, is NAGVMQNPRHLVRRRGQEARLRCSPMKGHSHVYWYRQLPEEGLKFMVYLQKENIIDESGMPKERFSAEFPKEGPSILRIQQVVRGDSAAYFCASSPLRTAGKTEAFFGQGTRLTVV.

The V gene is TRBV11-2, the J gene TRBJ2-2; 8 bases map to TRBD2. Germline V gene data show CDR1 as SGHAT and CDR2 as FQNNGV. Trimming at V came to 5 bases and at J to 3 bases, leaving 8 bases not matched to a gene. The CDR3 has 16 amino acids. CDR3 protein: CASSDVAGKDTGELFF. CDR3 bases: TGTGCCAGCAGCGATGTAGCGGGAAAGGACACCGGGGAGCTGTTTTTT. The full variable domain, with the rest looked up from reference TRBV11-2 and TRBJ2-2, is EAGVAQSPRYKIIEKRQSVAFWCNPISGHATLYWYQQILGQGPKLLIQFQNNGVVDDSQLPKDRFSAERLKGVDSTLKIQPAKLEDSAVYLCASSDVAGKDTGELFFGEGSRLTVL.

This clonotype was detected only a few times. This chain uses TRBV6-5 with TRBJ1-3; maybe TRBD1 (6 bases). Trimming cost V 0 bases and J 2 bases, with 20 bases left between them. The germline V gene has CDR1 MNHEY and CDR2 SVGAGI. The CDR3 runs 19 residues. Here the CDR3 reads CASSYSNLIWGGTGNTIYF. The CDR3 DNA is TGTGCCAGCAGTTACTCGAATCTGATTTGGGGGGGCACTGGAAACACCATATATTTT.

The rearrangement uses TRBV7-3 and TRBJ2-5; D might be TRBD1 (6 bases). The ends were cut back, 8 bases at V and 0 bases at J, with 13 bases in the middle. This CDR3 is 14 amino acids long. Germline V gene sequence: CDR1 SGHTA, CDR2 FQGTGA. CDR3 amino acids: CASAEGEYQETQYF. The CDR3 DNA reads as TGTGCCAGCGCAGAGGGGGAATACCAAGAGACCCAGTACTTC.

V usage is TRBV5-1 and J usage is TRBJ2-7, with 10 bases identical to TRBD2. The trim removed 1 base at V and 6 bases at J, leaving 7 bases unmatched. Germline V CDR1 and CDR2: SGHRS, YFSETQ. This CDR3 is built from 15 residues. The CDR3 bases are TGCGCCAGCAGCTTGCCTAGCGGGAGCGGATCCGAGCAGTACTTC. This encodes CASSLPSGSGSEQYF.

The chain recombines TRBV5-4 with TRBJ2-7; tentative D call: TRBD1 (6 bases). This CDR3 is built from 14 residues. V was clipped by 3 bases and J by 7 bases, with 17 bases between them. Per germline, CDR1 SGHNT and CDR2 YYREEE (reference sequence). CDR3 coding DNA: TGTGCCAGCAGCTCCCCCAACAGGGTACGGGAGCAGTACTTC. Encoded protein: CASSSPNRVREQYF. Full variable domain (remainder filled in from reference TRBV5-4 and TRBJ2-7): ETGVTQSPTHLIKTRGQQVTLRCSSQSGHNTVSWYQQALGQGPQFIFQYYREEENGRGNFPPRFSGLQFPNYSSELNVNALELDDSALYLCASSSPNRVREQYFGPGTRLTVT.

The V and J genes are TRBV25-1 and TRBJ1-1, with 9 bases fitting TRBD1. Germline trimming cut 3 bases from V and 1 base from J; bases unmatched to any gene: 6. Germline CDR1 MGHDK, CDR2 SYGVNS. This CDR3 is 16 amino acids long. The chain's CDR3 is CASSDNTGGGNTEAFF. CDR3 nucleotide sequence: TGTGCCAGCAGTGACAATACAGGGGGCGGGAACACTGAAGCTTTCTTT. The variable domain in full, completed from reference TRBV25-1 and TRBJ1-1, reads EADIYQTPRYLVIGTGKKITLECSQTMGHDKMYWYQQDPGMELHLIHYSYGVNSTEKGDLSSESTVSRIRTEHFPLTLESARPSHTSQYLCASSDNTGGGNTEAFFGQGTRLTVV.

The genes are TRBV7-9 and TRBJ2-7; no firm D call. The CDR3 sequence is 16 residues long. Between the trimmed V and J ends, which lost 1 base and 6 bases, there was a span of 19 bases. CDR1 is SEHNR and CDR2 is FQNEAQ in the germline V gene (reference sequence). The CDR3 sequence is CASSLVARTPRGEQYF. The DNA of the CDR3 is TGTGCCAGCAGCTTAGTGGCGCGGACCCCCCGCGGCGAGCAGTACTTC.

V gene TRBV25-1 combines with J gene TRBJ1-2, with 7 positions matching TRBD1. Per the germline V gene, CDR1 is MGHDK and CDR2 is SYGVNS. V dropped 3 bases and J dropped 3; count of bases not matched to a gene: 16. This CDR3 is built from 18 residues. The CDR3 DNA reads as TGTGCCAGCAGTGATCCCCTCCCCCGACAGGGCGAGGACTATGGCTACACCTTC. Its protein product is CASSDPLPRQGEDYGYTF.

The chain is built from TRBV20-1 and TRBJ2-1; D may be TRBD2 (5 bases). In germline, CDR1 is DFQATT, CDR2 SNEGSKA (reference sequence). CDR3 length equals 12 residues. V dropped 5 bases and J dropped 6 bases, with 11 bases sitting between them. The CDR3 loop reads CSAVWTGNEQFF. CDR3 nucleotides: TGCAGTGCTGTATGGACTGGCAATGAGCAGTTCTTC.

The chain recombines TRBV7-2 with TRBJ2-5, with TRBD2 matching over 9 bases. Germline V lookup: CDR1 SGHTA, CDR2 FQGNSA. The ends lost 1 base at V and 5 bases at J; junction bases unmatched: 8. The CDR3 contains 16 residues. The CDR3 region has the DNA TGTGCCAGCAGCTTAGGGGGCGGGAGGGCCCGTGAGACCCAGTACTTC. It is translated as CASSLGGGRARETQYF. The whole variable domain, filled in from reference TRBV7-2 and TRBJ2-5, reads GAGVSQSPSNKVTEKGKDVELRCDPISGHTALYWYRQSLGQGLEFLIYFQGNSAPDKSGLPSDRFSAERTGGSVSTLTIQRTQQEDSAVYLCASSLGGGRARETQYFGPGTRLLVL.

This clonotype was seen only a few times. The V gene is TRBV7-6, the J gene TRBJ2-5; D is ambiguous. Trimming cost V 1 base and J 6 bases, with 6 bases left between them. Germline V gene lookup returns CDR1 SGHVS and CDR2 FNYEAQ. This CDR3 is built from 12 residues. CDR3 DNA sequence: TGTGCCAGCAGCTTAGGAGGTCAGACCCAGTACTTC. This sequence encodes CASSLGGQTQYF. Based on the CDR3 plus reference TRBV7-6 and TRBJ2-5, the full variable domain is GAGVSQSPRYKVTKRGQDVALRCDPISGHVSLYWYRQALGQGPEFLTYFNYEAQQDKSGLPNDRFSAERPEGSISTLTIQRTEQRDSAMYRCASSLGGQTQYFGPGTRLLVL.

V gene TRBV29-1 combines with J gene TRBJ2-2, with D perhaps matching TRBD2 (6 bases). Trimming shortened V by 5 bases and J by 3 bases, and 7 bases separated the two germline ends. Germline V gene sequence: CDR1 SQVTM, CDR2 ANQGSEA. The CDR3 is 12 residues long. The CDR3 DNA sequence: TGCAGCGTTCAGCGGGACACCGGGGAGCTGTTTTTT. Protein product: CSVQRDTGELFF.

V usage is TRBV6-2 or TRBV6-3 and J usage is TRBJ2-2; TRBD1 matches 8 bases. This CDR3 is 17 amino acids long. Germline CDR1 is MNHEY and CDR2 is SVGEGT. The V segment lost 4 bases and the J segment 0 bases; nucleotides outside the gene matches: 7. CDR3 loop: CASSFKGQGANTGELFF. The DNA of the CDR3 is TGTGCCAGCAGTTTTAAAGGACAGGGCGCGAACACCGGGGAGCTGTTTTTT.

J is TRBJ2-3 and V is TRBV5-1, with TRBD2 matching over 7 bases. The junction had 8 bases not matched to a gene; V was cut back by 5 bases and J by 2 bases. Germline-derived CDR1 and CDR2 are SGHRS and YFSETQ. The CDR3 spans 15 residues. The CDR3, as DNA: TGCGCCAGCAGGTCGGAGCGGGAAGACACAGATACGCAGTATTTT. Protein product: CASRSEREDTDTQYF.

This clonotype was seen a few times. The rearrangement joins TRBV12-5 to TRBJ1-5; 7 nucleotides line up with TRBD1. In germline, CDR1 is LGHNT, CDR2 FRNRAP. V lost 6 bases and J lost 9; bases outside the gene matches: 11. The CDR3 has 14 amino acids. The CDR3 reads CASGSTGFEVPQHF. The CDR3 bases are TGTGCTAGTGGCTCGACAGGGTTTGAGGTGCCCCAGCATTTT.

In its sample, this clonotype was seen a few times. The chain joins TRBV11-3 to TRBJ1-3, with D tentatively TRBD1 (6 bases). This CDR3 spans 14 amino acids. The V end was cut by 2 bases, the J end by 4 bases, with 9 bases between. Germline CDR1 SGHNT, CDR2 YENEEA. CDR3 protein: CASSLTTGGNTIYF. CDR3 bases: TGTGCCAGCAGCTTAACGACAGGCGGAAACACCATATATTTT.

In this sample, this clonotype turned up many times. The rearrangement links TRBV7-6 to TRBJ2-1; 14 nucleotides agree with TRBD2. This CDR3 comprises 15 residues. Germline V gene sequence: CDR1 SGHVS, CDR2 FNYEAQ. J gave up 8 bases and V 1 base, and 1 base lay outside the gene matches. The CDR3 DNA reads as TGTGCCAGCAGCTTAGTGGGACTAGCGGGAGATGAGCAGTTCTTC. Protein product: CASSLVGLAGDEQFF.

The chain uses TRBV11-2 and TRBJ2-7, with D perhaps TRBD1 or TRBD2 (5 bases each). The CDR3 runs 15 residues. Germline V gives CDR1 SGHAT, CDR2 FQNNGV. Trimming shortened V by 2 bases and J by 0 bases, and 11 bases separated the two germline ends. CDR3 nucleotides: TGTGCCAGCAGCTTACGAGGGACGAGCTCCTACGAGCAGTACGTC. It encodes CASSLRGTSSYEQYV.

CDR3 in amino acids: CASSLEQASGTQYF. The CDR3 DNA sequence: TGTGCCAGCAGCTTAGAACAGGCCAGCGGTACGCAGTATTTT. The rearrangement links TRBV7-2 to TRBJ2-3; D possibly matches TRBD1 or TRBD2 (5 bases each). Germline CDR1 is SGHTA and CDR2 is FQGNSA. Trimming removed 1 base from V and 8 bases from J, with 13 bases in between. The CDR3 is made up of 14 amino acids.

This clonotype has at least ten counts. One junction end disagrees with the germline gene, perhaps due to a read error. The chain links TRBV7-9 to TRBJ2-3; 10 bases line up with TRBD2. Per germline, CDR1 SEHNR and CDR2 FQNEAQ (reference sequence). There are 14 residues in the CDR3. The CDR3 spells CASSLAGAVDTQYF. The CDR3 DNA is TGTGCCAGCAGCCTAGCGGGAGCGGTAGATACGCAGTATTTT.

This clonotype was seen at least ten times. V and J are TRBV7-2 and TRBJ1-2; D might be TRBD1 (5 bases). Germline V gene data show CDR1 as SGHTA and CDR2 as FQGNSA. This CDR3 has 17 residues. Between the trimmed V and J ends, which lost 1 base and 4 bases, there was a span of 19 bases. The DNA for the CDR3 is TGTGCCAGCAGCTTAGTTTTAGGGACGGACGGGAGCTATGGCTACACCTTC. As protein: CASSLVLGTDGSYGYTF.

This clonotype was observed many times. The chain employs TRBV7-2 and TRBJ2-5; 9 bases map to TRBD2. V lost 4 bases, J lost 1 base, and 4 bases stayed unmatched. The CDR3 consists of 15 residues. Germline assignment: CDR1 SGHTA and CDR2 FQGNSA. The CDR3 sequence: CASSSFSGGQETQYF. In DNA form, the CDR3 reads TGTGCCAGCAGCTCGTTTAGCGGGGGCCAAGAGACCCAGTACTTC.

V is TRBV11-3 and J is TRBJ2-7; perhaps TRBD2 as D (6 bases). Germline V gene data show CDR1 as SGHNT and CDR2 as YENEEA. CDR3 length: 16 amino acids. Trimming shortened V by 3 bases and J by 5 bases, and 20 bases separated the two germline ends. CDR3 nucleotide sequence: TGTGCCAGCAGCTTCGCCCCCTTCGACGGAGGGCACGAGCAGTACGTC. It translates to CASSFAPFDGGHEQYV.

This clonotype was seen more than once but under ten times. V gene TRBV7-2 combines with J gene TRBJ1-1; 8 bases are shared with TRBD1. Germline lookup yields CDR1 SGHTA and CDR2 FQGNSA. The CDR3 has 13 residues. V was clipped by 6 bases and J by 11 bases; unmatched bases: 11. The CDR3 coding sequence is TGTGCCAGCAGTTTGACAGGGGAAAGACAGGCTTTCTTT. Protein product: CASSLTGERQAFF.

The gene calls are TRBV19 and TRBJ2-2; 12 nucleotides match TRBD1. From germline, CDR1 is LNHDA and CDR2 SQIVND (reference sequence). The CDR3 spans 18 residues. Trimming took 8 bases from V and 6 from J; bases not matched to a gene: 16. CDR3 sequence (DNA): TGTGCCAGTCTACCGGGACAGGGGGCTTGGGGGGGATCCGGGGAGCTGTTTTTT. Its translation: CASLPGQGAWGGSGELFF.

The chain's CDR3 is CASSTARGGSPYNEQFF. Written as DNA, the CDR3 is TGTGCCAGCAGTACGGCCCGAGGCGGGAGCCCCTACAATGAGCAGTTCTTC. V and J are TRBV28 and TRBJ2-1, with 7 bases identical to TRBD2. The CDR3 extends over 17 amino acids. Germline V CDR1 and CDR2: MDHEN, SYDVKM. V was pared by 5 bases and J by 2 bases, with 12 bases of the junction left unmatched.

The chain combines TRBV27 with TRBJ2-1, with D tentatively TRBD2 (5 bases). The CDR3 spans 15 residues. V was shortened by 6 bases and J by 4 bases, with 16 bases between the two germline ends. The germline V gene has CDR1 MNHEY and CDR2 SMNVEV (reference sequence). CDR3 sequence (DNA): TGTGCCAGCAGGCCGGGGTTTACGGGGTACAATGAGCAGTTCTTC. Translation: CASRPGFTGYNEQFF.